The 17 T cell receptor beta chains listed next were all sequenced from one sample in a study of sequential checkpoint blockade in melanoma. The sample's treatment: randomized to nivolumab then ipilimumab (arm A) or the reverse (arm B). Method: immunoSEQ multiplex PCR; TCRdb's copy keeps in-frame clones and lacks some. The data contain more than 15,000 clones, just under 95% of them seen just once; the ten biggest clones take up 24%. Sequenced material: CD8+ T cells sorted from blood (inferred from file names), taken from a patient given nivolumab and ipilimumab in sequence. These receptors were collected from a human donor with melanoma.

This chain links TRBV28 with TRBJ1-5; D is undetermined. Trimming removed 2 bases from V and 2 bases from J, with 13 bases in between. This CDR3 comprises 16 residues. Germline CDR1 and CDR2: MDHEN and SYDVKM. CDR3 sequence reads: CASSLIRVMGNQPQHF. The CDR3 bases are TGTGCCAGCAGTTTAATCCGGGTAATGGGCAATCAGCCCCAGCATTTT.

CDR3 protein: CASSLVGRGGYEQYF. In DNA, the CDR3 is TGTGCCAGCAGCTTAGTCGGGAGGGGGGGCTACGAGCAGTACTTC. The chain uses TRBV11-2 and TRBJ2-7; 8 positions match TRBD2. J gave up 3 bases and V 1 base, and 5 bases lay outside the gene matches. This CDR3 is 15 amino acids long. The V gene's germline CDR1 is SGHAT and CDR2 FQNNGV.

This rearrangement joins TRBV14 to TRBJ2-7; D possibly corresponds to TRBD1 (8 bases). Germline V gene data show CDR1 as SGHDN and CDR2 as FVKESK. Trimming stripped 7 bases from V and 2 bases from J, with 15 bases between. CDR3 length equals 14 residues. The CDR3 coding sequence is TGTGCCAGCAAGGGGGGGGACAGGCCCTACGAGCAGTACTTC. This encodes CASKGGDRPYEQYF. The variable domain in full, with the rest retrieved from reference TRBV14 and TRBJ2-7, is EAGVTQFPSHSVIEKGQTVTLRCDPISGHDNLYWYRRVMGKEIKFLLHFVKESKQDESGMPNNRFLAERTGGTYSTLKVQPAELEDSGVYFCASKGGDRPYEQYFGPGTRLTVT.

This clone was recorded only once. V gene TRBV7-2 combines with J gene TRBJ2-7; 12 bases align to TRBD2. This CDR3 contains 15 residues. With V trimmed by 5 bases and J by 2 bases, 4 bases remained unmatched. Germline V gene data show CDR1 as SGHTA and CDR2 as FQGNSA. CDR3 sequence: CASSQLAGGPYEQYF. The CDR3 DNA is TGTGCCAGCAGCCAACTAGCGGGAGGTCCCTACGAGCAGTACTTC.

The CDR3 is CASLPGLASSYEQYF. The CDR3, as DNA: TGTGCCAGCCTCCCGGGACTAGCGAGCTCCTACGAGCAGTACTTC. The rearrangement joins TRBV2 to TRBJ2-7; 10 bases line up with TRBD2. V lost 8 bases, J lost 0 bases, and 7 bases stayed unmatched. The germline V gene has CDR1 SNHLY and CDR2 FYNNEI. CDR3 length: 15 amino acids.

J is TRBJ2-7 and V is TRBV28; 7 positions agree with TRBD2. Germline V CDR1 and CDR2: MDHEN, SYDVKM. V shed 6 bases and J 2 bases; nucleotides not matched to a gene: 10. This CDR3 spans 15 amino acids. CDR3 nucleotides: TGTGCCAGCAGAGCCGGCGGGAGTTTAACCTACGAGCAGTACTTC. Protein sequence: CASRAGGSLTYEQYF.

This chain joins TRBV6-5 and TRBJ1-2, with TRBD1 identical over 9 bases. The CDR3 has 11 residues. The J segment lost 7 bases and the V segment lost 6 bases, leaving 0 bases of the junction unmatched. Looked up from germline, CDR1 is MNHEY and CDR2 is SVGAGI. CDR3 amino acids: CASRTGGGYTF. Written as DNA, the CDR3 is TGTGCCAGCAGGACAGGGGGTGGCTACACCTTC.

The chain carries TRBV6-1 and TRBJ1-6, with 10 bases fitting TRBD1. This CDR3 has 15 amino acids. Germline CDR1 MNHNS, CDR2 SASEGT. Trimming removed 4 bases from V and 8 bases from J; junction bases left unmatched: 5. CDR3 sequence reads: CASSAGTGDHSPLHF. DNA of the CDR3: TGTGCCAGCAGTGCAGGGACAGGGGACCATTCACCCCTCCACTTT.

In nucleotides, the CDR3 is TGTGCCAGCAGTGAAGTCCCGGGGTACGAGCAGTACTTC. This gives the protein CASSEVPGYEQYF. The genes are TRBV6-1 and TRBJ2-7; a possible D gene is TRBD2 (5 bases). The CDR3 spans 13 residues. The germline CDR1 and CDR2 sequences are MNHNS and SASEGT. Trimming cost V 1 base and J 4 bases, with 8 bases left between them.

The J gene is TRBJ2-3, the V gene TRBV13; 13 nucleotides match TRBD2. Looked up from germline, CDR1 is PRHDT and CDR2 is FYEKMQ (reference sequence). CDR3 length: 16 amino acids. V lost 4 bases to trimming and J lost 4 bases; unmatched junction nucleotides: 5. The CDR3: CASSSSLAGGPDTQYF. As DNA, the CDR3 is TGTGCCAGCAGCTCGTCACTAGCGGGGGGGCCAGATACGCAGTATTTT.

The CDR3 sequence is CASSPWDSYEQYF. CDR3 coding DNA: TGCGCCAGCAGCCCATGGGACAGCTACGAGCAGTACTTC. The chain joins TRBV4-1 to TRBJ2-7; 7 bases map to TRBD1. CDR1 and CDR2 from the germline V gene are MGHRA and YSYEKL. V dropped 4 bases and J dropped 3; count of bases not matched to a gene: 3. The CDR3 covers 13 residues.

The chain recombines TRBV28 with TRBJ1-2; 9 nucleotides match TRBD1. This CDR3 spans 15 amino acids. V was pared by 5 bases and J by 0 bases, with 4 bases of the junction left unmatched. CDR1 and CDR2 from the germline V gene are MDHEN and SYDVKM. CDR3 coding DNA: TGTGCCAGCAGTACAACAGGGGGCGCTAACTATGGCTACACCTTC. This gives the protein CASSTTGGANYGYTF.

The genes are TRBV28 and TRBJ2-7; TRBD1 matches at 9 bases. The CDR3 runs to 14 residues. With V trimmed by 4 bases and J by 0 bases, 1 base remained unmatched. Germline lookup yields CDR1 MDHEN and CDR2 SYDVKM. The CDR3 reads CASSYRGPSYEQYF. The CDR3 region has the DNA TGTGCCAGCAGTTACAGGGGGCCCTCCTACGAGCAGTACTTC.

The J gene is TRBJ2-7, the V gene TRBV28; no clear D. The CDR3 has 14 residues. V dropped 8 bases and J dropped 0 bases, with 14 bases sitting between them. Looked up from germline, CDR1 is MDHEN and CDR2 is SYDVKM. CDR3 bases: TGTGCCAGCTCTCGAGCCGTAAACTCCTACGAGCAGTACTTC. Residues: CASSRAVNSYEQYF. Complete variable domain (other parts from reference TRBV28 and TRBJ2-7): DVKVTQSSRYLVKRTGEKVFLECVQDMDHENMFWYRQDPGLGLRLIYFSYDVKMKEKGDIPEGYSVSREKKERFSLILESASTNQTSMYLCASSRAVNSYEQYFGPGTRLTVT.

The chain is built from TRBV7-9 and TRBJ1-2, with D maybe TRBD1 (5 bases). Per the germline V gene, CDR1 is SEHNR and CDR2 is FQNEAQ (reference sequence). The CDR3 covers 17 residues. Trimming stripped 3 bases from V and 1 base from J, with 18 bases between. CDR3 DNA sequence: TGTGCCAGCAGCTTTCCCGGAGGGGCTAGCTTTAACTATGGCTACACCTTC. It encodes CASSFPGGASFNYGYTF. The full variable domain, in which reference TRBV7-9 and TRBJ1-2 provide the parts outside the CDR3, is DTGVSQNPRHKITKRGQNVTFRCDPISEHNRLYWYRQTLGQGPEFLTYFQNEAQLEKSRLLSDRFSAERPKGSFSTLEIQRTEQGDSAMYLCASSFPGGASFNYGYTFGSGTRLTVV.

This clone appeared a few times. The gene calls are TRBV5-6 and TRBJ1-6, with a tentative D call TRBD1 (5 bases). Germline-derived CDR1 and CDR2 are SGHDT and YYEEEE. CDR3 size: 16 residues. V was cut by 0 bases and J by 7 bases, with 14 bases left in between. CDR3: CASSLAFRGANSPLHF. DNA of the CDR3: TGTGCCAGCAGCTTGGCATTTAGGGGCGCCAATTCACCCCTCCACTTT.

This rearrangement joins TRBV7-9 to TRBJ1-1; D not certain. CDR1 is SEHNR, CDR2 FQNEAQ, per germline (reference sequence). The CDR3 has 14 amino acids. The germline V and J ends were trimmed by 4 bases and 3 bases, with 12 bases remaining between them. CDR3 protein: CASSYQNRDTEAFF. The CDR3 region has the DNA TGTGCCAGCAGCTACCAAAACCGGGACACTGAAGCTTTCTTT.